The table lists the clone carrying this T cell receptor (beta chain) with many counts. What it binds is unknown. Trimming cost V 7 bases and J 0 bases, with 10 bases left between them. The germline gives CDR1 SGHTA, CDR2 FQGNSA. The CDR3 loop spans 13 amino acids. This sample is drawn from a study of early T cells in non-severe SARS-CoV-2 infection. The wider study: The study sequenced bulk RNA from unsorted whole blood, with chains unpaired. Study-wide results and caveats: VDJdb-based annotation leaned toward anti-spike CD8 responses and missed private and CD4 specificities.

Individual cDNA molecules were tagged with unique molecular identifiers. MiXCR was run by TCRdb on the 5' RACE reads, yielding one entry per CDR3 protein. The table lists some 66,000 distinct CDR3 sequences, 9.1% of them singletons. The specimen sequenced was whole blood. The V and J genes are TRBV7-2 and TRBJ2-7, with unresolved D. The TCR sequence derives from an adult who was a healthcare worker with PCR-confirmed SARS-CoV-2 infection or an uninfected control (not recorded which). CDR3 bases: TGTGCCAGCAAAGGCAGATTCTCCTACGAGCAGTACTTC. It codes for CASKGRFSYEQYF.